This passage covers 8 T cell receptor beta chains from one sample sequenced in a study of blood T cell repertoires in COVID-19. Measured with immunoSEQ multiplex PCR; TCRdb has only the in-frame clones, and not every one. The sample has 60,000 to 75,000 clones, about 85% seen once. Sequencing was done on a sample of peripheral blood. The source is a woman aged 45-60 years with COVID-19, enrolled during active disease.

The gene calls are TRBV4-2 and TRBJ2-7; D might be TRBD2 (7 bases). CDR1 LGHNA and CDR2 YNFKEQ come from the germline V gene. Trimming took 1 base from V and 7 from J, leaving 17 bases between them. This CDR3 comprises 15 residues. The DNA of the CDR3 is TGTGCCAGCAGCCAAGTGGGCGGGGGCCCCCGGGAGCAGTACTTC. Translated, it gives CASSQVGGGPREQYF.

The gene calls are TRBV10-3 and TRBJ2-1, with D maybe TRBD2 (6 bases). CDR3 length equals 15 residues. In germline, CDR1 is ENHRY, CDR2 SYGVKD. Trimming took off 8 bases at V and 2 bases at J, with 16 bases between the two ends. CDR3 in amino acids: CAIGMGGTAYNEQFF. The DNA of the CDR3 is TGTGCCATCGGTATGGGCGGGACCGCCTACAATGAGCAGTTCTTC.

This clone was observed a few times. The chain uses TRBV20-1 and TRBJ1-3; D is undetermined. Germline V gene sequence: CDR1 DFQATT, CDR2 SNEGSKA (reference sequence). V lost 5 bases, J lost 4 bases, and 6 bases lay in between. The CDR3 contains 11 residues. The CDR3 is CSAFQGNTIYF. The DNA for the CDR3 is TGCAGTGCTTTCCAGGGAAACACCATATATTTT.

The chain uses TRBV5-1 and TRBJ2-7; 14 bases are a match to TRBD2. Germline V lookup: CDR1 SGHRS, CDR2 YFSETQ. The V and J ends lost 4 bases and 1 base, in that order; junction bases with no gene match: 10. The CDR3 covers 18 residues. This CDR3 is CASSLWTSGRSTSYEQYF. The CDR3 DNA reads TGCGCCAGCAGCCTATGGACTAGCGGGAGGTCGACTTCCTACGAGCAGTACTTC.

The chain has TRBV3-1 (or the pseudogene TRBV3-2) and TRBJ2-7; 9 nucleotides agree with TRBD2. This CDR3 is 16 amino acids long. After removal of 1 base from V and 7 bases from J, the junction contained 11 bases not matched to a gene. The germline gives CDR1 LGHDT, CDR2 YNNKEL (reference sequence). CDR3 region: CASSQVGGRARWEQYF. CDR3 in DNA: TGTGCCAGCAGCCAAGTAGGCGGGAGGGCTAGGTGGGAGCAGTACTTC.

This clone was counted a single time. This sequence joins TRBV7-2 and TRBJ1-2; possible D gene TRBD1, 6 bases. CDR3 length: 15 amino acids. V gave up 6 bases and J gave up 2 bases, with 16 bases separating them. The germline V gene has CDR1 SGHTA and CDR2 FQGNSA. The CDR3 DNA reads TGTGCCAGCAGGCCACAGGGCTCAAGGAACTATGGCTACACCTTC. This codes for CASRPQGSRNYGYTF.

Only a few counts were recorded for this clone. This sequence joins TRBV7-8 and TRBJ2-7, with D unclear. The V end lost 5 bases, the J end lost 3 bases, and 8 bases lay between the germline ends. Germline V gene data show CDR1 as SGHVS and CDR2 as FQNEAQ. The CDR3 runs 12 residues. CDR3 protein: CASSLEHYEQYF. DNA of the CDR3: TGTGCCAGCAGCCTCGAGCACTACGAGCAGTACTTC. Full variable domain (outside the CDR3, taken from reference TRBV7-8 and TRBJ2-7): GAGVSQSPRYKVAKRGQDVALRCDPISGHVSLFWYQQALGQGPEFLTYFQNEAQLDKSGLPSDRFFAERPEGSVSTLKIQRTQQEDSAVYLCASSLEHYEQYFGPGTRLTVT.

This clone appeared a single time. This chain joins TRBV7-6 and TRBJ2-7; TRBD2 is a possible D gene (5 bases). Per germline, CDR1 SGHVS and CDR2 FNYEAQ. CDR3 length equals 15 residues. The V end lost 5 bases, the J end lost 2 bases, and 16 bases lay between the germline ends. CDR3 in amino acids: CASSRTAAATYEQYF. CDR3 DNA: TGTGCCAGCAGCCGAACAGCAGCGGCAACCTACGAGCAGTACTTC.